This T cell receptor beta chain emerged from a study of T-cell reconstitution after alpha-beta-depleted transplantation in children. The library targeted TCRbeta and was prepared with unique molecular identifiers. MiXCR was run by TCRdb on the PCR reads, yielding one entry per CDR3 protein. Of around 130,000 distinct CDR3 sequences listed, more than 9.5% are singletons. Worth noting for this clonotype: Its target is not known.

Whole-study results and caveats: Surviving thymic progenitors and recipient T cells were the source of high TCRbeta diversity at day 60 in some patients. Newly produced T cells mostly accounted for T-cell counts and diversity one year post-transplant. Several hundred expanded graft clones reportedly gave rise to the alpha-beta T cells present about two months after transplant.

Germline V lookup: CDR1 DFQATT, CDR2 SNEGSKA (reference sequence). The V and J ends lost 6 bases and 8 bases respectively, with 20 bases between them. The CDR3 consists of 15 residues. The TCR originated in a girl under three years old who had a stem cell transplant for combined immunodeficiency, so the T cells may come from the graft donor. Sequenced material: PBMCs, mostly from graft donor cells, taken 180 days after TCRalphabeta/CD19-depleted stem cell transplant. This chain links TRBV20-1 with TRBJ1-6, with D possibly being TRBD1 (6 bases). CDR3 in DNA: TGCAGTGCCCCCGGGCCAGCAGGGGTTGATTCACCCCTCCACTTT. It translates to CSAPGPAGVDSPLHF.